This T cell receptor beta chain came from a study of blood T cell repertoires in COVID-19 (dated by TCRdb to the early 2020s). At the level of the whole study: Samples covering the acute and convalescent phases of COVID-19 were provided by collaborators in the United States, Italy and Spain. The material from the prospective study consisted of cDNA or gDNA derived from T cells, B-cell-depleted T cells, or PBMCs. A de-identified subject ID, COVID-19 status, age in years and sex were almost always included in the sample metadata. The samples were drawn from two sources: the first 160 participants of the ongoing ImmuneRACE study, and 1,000 to 1,500 subjects contributed by 6 global collaborators. Where available, HLA class I and class II types were taken from metadata supplied by the sample provider and were not determined by assay-based typing. The repertoires were released in a freely available public database intended as a resource for research on the immune response to SARS-CoV-2. The dataset comprised deeply sampled blood TCRbeta repertoires from subjects exposed to, actively infected with, or recovered from COVID-19.

In regard to this clone: Its antigen is unknown. No qualities accompany the bases; no much larger clone lies one base away.

Deletion took 5 bases off V and 4 bases off J, with a span of 23 bases between the germline ends. The CDR3 has 17 amino acids, counting the end cysteine and phenylalanine. Here the CDR3 DNA is all that survives: 51 bases in frame from base 1. CDR1 and CDR2, per the germline V gene, are SGHNT and YENEEA. Overall results and qualifications from the work: How much clinical and demographic metadata was included differed by source and by participant, and the metadata was provided uncurated.

Whole blood was collected in K2EDTA tubes by collaborating institutions according to the institutions' own protocols. For TCRbeta analysis, collaborators shipped samples in one of three forms: frozen whole blood, isolated PBMCs, or DNA extracted from either of those sample types. TCRbeta CDR3 regions were amplified from genomic DNA by means of the immunoSEQ Assay, a bias-controlled multiplex PCR. The published analysis was carried out like this. The number of nucleated cells in each sample was estimated from the amplification of reference gene primers within the assay. To quantify the absolute abundance of each unique TCRbeta CDR3 rearrangement, sequence reads were collapsed and filtered. For each sample, productive Simpson clonality was calculated as the square root of Simpson's diversity index across productive rearrangements. The immuneACCESS repertoire file appears here via TCRdb, limited to in-frame rearrangements. These files lack a portion of the clones; in checked studies, under half of the deficit traces to unresolved V genes, and the cause of the others is not known. That table supplies the V and J calls and clone size; D and trimming were determined from the DNA. The table for this sample lists about 120,000 clones; around 89% of them were counted only once. Of the sample, about 7.3% falls within the top ten clones.

This sequence uses TRBV11-3 and TRBJ1-1, with no confidently assigned D gene. The sample comprised peripheral blood. This sequence was found in a man between 50 and 59 years old with acute or convalescent COVID-19. In nucleotide form, the sequence is TGTGCCAGCAGCCGAAATGGCCGCAGTGGTCGTGGCACTGAAGCTTTCTTT. This translates into CASSRNGRSGRGTEAFF. When the CDR3 is completed using the reference TRBV11-3 and TRBJ1-1 genes on either side, the full variable domain is EAGVVQSPRYKIIEKKQPVAFWCNPISGHNTLYWYLQNLGQGPELLIRYENEEAVDDSQLPKDRFSAERLKGVDSTLKIQPAELGDSAVYLCASSRNGRSGRGTEAFFGQGTRLTVV.